The 3 T cell receptor beta chains given below trace back to one sample, sequenced in a study of regulatory T cells in long-lasting Graves disease. Both iRepertoire HTBI primers and Arm-PCR of CDR3 regions were used to build the TCR beta libraries. TCRdb re-called the multiplex PCR reads through MiXCR, storing one row per CDR3 protein. The table lists more than 400,000 distinct CDR3 sequences, roughly 15% of them singletons. The time point here: newly diagnosed GD, antithyroid drugs for less than 3 months. Preparation of the TCR library used RNA extracted from PBMCs. A further study also used this sample, focusing on T cells in Graves' hyperthyroidism and ophthalmopathy.

The material was peripheral blood mononuclear cells (PBMCs), obtained at new diagnosis, from a patient treated with antithyroid drugs. The receptors shown here come from a young woman with Graves disease.

Only a few counts were recorded for this clonotype. V gene TRBV28 combines with J gene TRBJ2-7; 11 nucleotides line up with TRBD2. This CDR3 contains 14 residues. V trimming: 5 bases; J trimming: 5 bases; junction bases outside the gene matches: 5. CDR1 and CDR2 (germline): MDHEN, SYDVKM. The CDR3 here is CASSLQTSGNEQYF. The CDR3 DNA is TGTGCCAGCAGTCTCCAGACTAGCGGGAACGAGCAGTACTTC.

In this sample, this clonotype turned up many times. V is TRBV12-3 or TRBV12-4 and J is TRBJ2-2; 7 nucleotides agree with TRBD2. The CDR3 extends over 14 amino acids. V lost 5 bases to trimming and J lost 1 base; unmatched junction nucleotides: 1. The CDR3 DNA follows: TGTGCCAGCAGTACTAGCGAGAACACCGGGGAGCTGTTTTTT. Translated: CASSTSENTGELFF.

At least ten counts were recorded for this clonotype. The chain joins TRBV5-1 to TRBJ2-7; TRBD2 matches 16 bases. CDR3 length: 17 amino acids. Germline-derived CDR1 and CDR2 are SGHRS and YFSETQ. V lost 3 bases, J lost 7 bases, and 10 bases stayed unmatched. The CDR3 sequence is CASSSGTSGRAYREQYF. DNA for the CDR3: TGCGCCAGCAGCTCCGGGACTAGCGGGAGGGCCTATAGGGAGCAGTACTTC.